The 13 T cell receptor beta chains below all came from one sample that was sequenced in a study of T cells in Graves' hyperthyroidism and ophthalmopathy. The CDR3 regions of TCR beta were amplified from RNA transcripts. RT-PCR in the first round (using the HTBI primer set) targeted the TCR CDR3. MiXCR was run by TCRdb on the multiplex PCR reads, yielding one entry per CDR3 protein. The profile shows 350,000 to 450,000 distinct CDR3 sequences, over 12% of them singletons. The sample taken for sequencing was blood. The source is a man aged 45 to 65 with Graves' ophthalmopathy.

Only a few counts were recorded for this clonotype. One end of the junction does not line up with germline, which may come from a read error. The V and J genes are TRBV7-7 and TRBJ2-2; 9 nucleotides align to TRBD1. This CDR3 contains 17 residues. Germline values: CDR1 SSHAT, CDR2 FNYEAQ (reference sequence). CDR3 nucleotide sequence: TGTGCTAGCAGCGTACCGCCGGGACAGGGACGCACCGGGGAGCTGTTTTTT. It specifies CASSVPPGQGRTGELFF.

This clonotype occurred many times. The chain combines TRBV4-1 with TRBJ2-1, with 13 bases aligning to TRBD2. CDR3 length: 17 amino acids. Germline trimming cut 2 bases from V and 0 bases from J; bases unmatched to any gene: 1. Germline V CDR1 and CDR2: MGHRA, YSYEKL. The DNA of the CDR3 is TGCGCCAGCAGCCAACGGACTAGCGGGAGCTCCTACAATGAGCAGTTCTTC. It encodes CASSQRTSGSSYNEQFF.

This clonotype was seen at least ten times. The chain combines TRBV5-8 with TRBJ1-2; D is perhaps TRBD1 (5 bases). The V end lost 3 bases, the J end lost 4 bases, and 13 bases lay between the germline ends. Germline values: CDR1 SGHTS, CDR2 YDEGEE. The length of the CDR3 is 14 residues. Here the CDR3 DNA reads TGTGCCAGCAGCTCGGGGGGAGAACTCTATGGCTACACCTTC. Translation: CASSSGGELYGYTF.

This clonotype was observed a handful of times. This chain joins TRBV4-2 and TRBJ2-2; the D is unclear. V was cut by 2 bases and J by 2 bases, with 6 bases left in between. CDR3 length: 14 amino acids. The germline V gene encodes CDR1 LGHNA and CDR2 YNFKEQ. The CDR3 loop reads CASSQWSNTGELFF. The CDR3, as DNA: TGTGCCAGCAGCCAATGGAGTAACACCGGGGAGCTGTTTTTT.

This clonotype showed up many times. The CDR3 nucleotides are TGCAGTGCTAGAGGGGGTGAAGGGACAGGGTTTGAAGCTTTCTTT. The encoded protein is CSARGGEGTGFEAFF. The gene calls are TRBV20-1 and TRBJ1-1; TRBD1 matches at 9 bases. Trimming at V came to 1 base and at J to 7 bases, leaving 10 bases not matched to a gene. The germline gives CDR1 DFQATT, CDR2 SNEGSKA (reference sequence). The CDR3 covers 15 residues.

V gene TRBV10-3 combines with J gene TRBJ2-7; TRBD1 aligns across 11 bases. The CDR3 runs 15 residues. Trimming at V came to 2 bases and at J to 7 bases, leaving 7 bases not matched to a gene. CDR1 is ENHRY and CDR2 is SYGVKD in the germline V gene. The CDR3 region is CAISEPGQGAREQYF. The CDR3 DNA reads TGTGCCATCAGTGAGCCCGGACAGGGGGCGCGGGAGCAGTACTTC.

The chain's CDR3 is CASSVDGTEQYF. As DNA, the CDR3 is TGTGCCAGCAGCGTAGACGGGACCGAGCAGTACTTC. The chain carries TRBV9 and TRBJ2-7; D assignment may be TRBD1 or TRBD2 (5 bases each). V gave up 0 bases and J gave up 6 bases, with 7 bases separating them. Germline values: CDR1 SGDLS, CDR2 YYNGEE. The CDR3 sequence is 12 residues long.

This clonotype was counted many times. The V call is TRBV28, the J call TRBJ2-7, with no clear D. Germline V gene lookup returns CDR1 MDHEN and CDR2 SYDVKM. The CDR3 loop spans 12 amino acids. V was clipped by 4 bases and J by 6 bases, with 10 bases between them. The CDR3 region has the DNA TGTGCCAGCAGTTCCTCAGTTGCCGAGCAGTACTTC. This encodes CASSSSVAEQYF.

This clonotype was seen at least ten times. CDR3 nucleotides: TGTGCCAGGGGGGGCACTAGCGGGAGCTACGAGCAGTACTTC. Its protein is CARGGTSGSYEQYF. The J gene is TRBJ2-7, the V gene TRBV2; 11 positions agree with TRBD2. CDR1 is SNHLY, CDR2 FYNNEI, per germline. The CDR3 has 14 amino acids. Trimming cost V 9 bases and J 3 bases; bases outside gene matches: 7.

Details on this clonotype: At one end the junction does not follow the germline gene, possibly because of a read error. The rearrangement uses TRBV7-2 and TRBJ1-2; 8 positions match TRBD1. This CDR3 contains 15 residues. The germline V gene encodes CDR1 SGHTA and CDR2 FQGNSA. DNA of the CDR3: TGTGCCAGCAGCGTGACGGGACAGGACTTTAATGGCCACACCTTC. Translating it yields CASSVTGQDFNGHTF. The full variable domain, rest sourced from reference TRBV7-2 and TRBJ1-2, is GAGVSQSPSNKVTEKGKDVELRCDPISGHTALYWYRQSLGQGLEFLIYFQGNSAPDKSGLPSDRFSAERTGGSVSTLTIQRTQQEDSAVYLCASSVTGQDFNGHTFGSGTRLTVV.

V gene TRBV20-1 combines with J gene TRBJ2-3; no clear D gene. This CDR3 has 14 residues. The V and J ends lost 0 bases and 1 base respectively, with 8 bases between them. Germline V gene data show CDR1 as DFQATT and CDR2 as SNEGSKA (reference sequence). The CDR3 DNA is TGCAGTGCTAGAGACTTTGGTGGCACAGATACGCAGTATTTT. This gives the protein CSARDFGGTDTQYF.

At least ten counts were recorded for this clonotype. The junction and the germline gene differ at one end; a read error may be behind it. The chain joins TRBV30 to TRBJ2-7; a possible D gene is TRBD1 (5 bases). The CDR3 length is 14 residues. Germline V gene data show CDR1 as GTSNPN and CDR2 as SVGIG (reference sequence). This CDR3 reads CARSEVGNRGEQYF. The CDR3 coding sequence is TGTGCCCGGAGTGAGGTGGGGAATAGGGGCGAGCAGTACTTC.

The chain uses TRBV11-2 and TRBJ2-3; 15 bases are a match to TRBD2. This CDR3 is 18 amino acids long. Per the germline V gene, CDR1 is SGHAT and CDR2 is FQNNGV. V lost 5 bases and J lost 6; bases outside the gene matches: 12. The CDR3 sequence: CASSPPLGGTSGRDTQYF. The CDR3 DNA reads as TGTGCCAGCAGCCCCCCACTGGGGGGGACTAGCGGGAGGGATACGCAGTATTTT.